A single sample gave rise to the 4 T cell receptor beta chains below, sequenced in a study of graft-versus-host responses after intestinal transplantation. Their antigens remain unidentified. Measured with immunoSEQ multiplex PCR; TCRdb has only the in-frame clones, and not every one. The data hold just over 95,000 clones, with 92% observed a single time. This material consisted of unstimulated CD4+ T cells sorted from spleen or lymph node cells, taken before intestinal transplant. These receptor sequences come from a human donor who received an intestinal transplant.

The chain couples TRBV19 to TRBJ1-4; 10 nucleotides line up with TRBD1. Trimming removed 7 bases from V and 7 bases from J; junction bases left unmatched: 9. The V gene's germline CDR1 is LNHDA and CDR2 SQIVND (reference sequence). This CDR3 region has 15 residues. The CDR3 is CASTPIRTGGEKLFF. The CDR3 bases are TGTGCCAGTACCCCCATTAGGACAGGGGGTGAAAAACTGTTTTTT.

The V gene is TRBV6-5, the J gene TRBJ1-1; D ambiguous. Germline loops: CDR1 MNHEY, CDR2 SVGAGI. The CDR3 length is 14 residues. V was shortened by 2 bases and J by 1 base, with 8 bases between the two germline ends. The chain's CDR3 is CASSYGRRNTEAFF. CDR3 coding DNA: TGTGCCAGCAGTTACGGGCGTCGGAACACTGAAGCTTTCTTT.

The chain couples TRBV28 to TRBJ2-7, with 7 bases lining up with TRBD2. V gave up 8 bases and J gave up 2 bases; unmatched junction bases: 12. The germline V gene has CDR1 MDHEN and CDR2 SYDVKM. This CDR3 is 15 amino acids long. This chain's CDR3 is CASGGEPDGAYEQYF. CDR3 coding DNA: TGTGCCAGCGGGGGGGAGCCAGACGGGGCCTACGAGCAGTACTTC.

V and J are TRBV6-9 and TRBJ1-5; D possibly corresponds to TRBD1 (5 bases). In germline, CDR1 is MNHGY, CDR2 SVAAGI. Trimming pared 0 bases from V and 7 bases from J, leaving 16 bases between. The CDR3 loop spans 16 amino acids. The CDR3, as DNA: TGTGCCAGCAGTTATTCGGGTCAGGGAGGAGGGCAGCCCCAGCATTTT. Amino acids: CASSYSGQGGGQPQHF.